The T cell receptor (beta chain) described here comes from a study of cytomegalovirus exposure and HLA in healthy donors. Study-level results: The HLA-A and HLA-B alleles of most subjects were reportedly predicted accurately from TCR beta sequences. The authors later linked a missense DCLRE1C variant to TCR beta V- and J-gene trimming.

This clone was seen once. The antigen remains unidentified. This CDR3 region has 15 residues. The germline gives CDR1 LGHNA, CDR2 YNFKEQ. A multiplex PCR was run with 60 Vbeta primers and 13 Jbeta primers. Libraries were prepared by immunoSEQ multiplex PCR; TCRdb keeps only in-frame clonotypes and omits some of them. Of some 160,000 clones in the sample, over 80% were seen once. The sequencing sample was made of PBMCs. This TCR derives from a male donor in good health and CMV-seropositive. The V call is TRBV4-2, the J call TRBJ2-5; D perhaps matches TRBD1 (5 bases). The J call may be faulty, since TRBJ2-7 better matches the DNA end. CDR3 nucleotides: TGTGCCAGCAGCCAAGAGTGGTCGCAGGGCTACGAGCAGTACTTC. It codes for CASSQEWSQGYEQYF.